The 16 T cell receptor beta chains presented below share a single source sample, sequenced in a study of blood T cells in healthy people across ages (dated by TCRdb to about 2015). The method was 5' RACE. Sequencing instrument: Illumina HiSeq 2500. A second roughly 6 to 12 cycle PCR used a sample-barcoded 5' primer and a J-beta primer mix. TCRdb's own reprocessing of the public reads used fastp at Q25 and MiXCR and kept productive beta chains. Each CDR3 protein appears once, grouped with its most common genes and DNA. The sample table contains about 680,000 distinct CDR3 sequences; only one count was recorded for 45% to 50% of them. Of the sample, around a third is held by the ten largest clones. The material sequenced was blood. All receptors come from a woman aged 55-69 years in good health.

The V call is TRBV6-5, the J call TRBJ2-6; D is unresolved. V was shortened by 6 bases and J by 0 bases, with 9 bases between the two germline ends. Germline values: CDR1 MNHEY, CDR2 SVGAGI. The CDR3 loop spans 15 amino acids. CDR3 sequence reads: CASRSVSSGANVLTF. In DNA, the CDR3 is TGTGCCAGCAGGTCTGTTTCCTCTGGGGCCAACGTCCTGACTTTC.

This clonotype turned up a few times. The CDR3 is CSARLLVPPVNEQYF. For the CDR3, the DNA is TGCAGTGCTAGGCTCCTAGTTCCCCCTGTAAACGAGCAGTACTTC. The rearrangement uses TRBV20-1 and TRBJ2-7; D is unresolved. With 3 bases removed from V and 5 bases from J, the gap between germline ends came to 20 bases. In germline, CDR1 is DFQATT, CDR2 SNEGSKA (reference sequence). The CDR3 spans 15 residues.

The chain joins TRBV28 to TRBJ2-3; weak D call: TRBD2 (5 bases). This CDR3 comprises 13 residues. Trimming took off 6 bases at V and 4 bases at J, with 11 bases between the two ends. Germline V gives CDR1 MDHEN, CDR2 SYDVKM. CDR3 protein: CASRVTRADTQYF. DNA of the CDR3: TGTGCCAGCAGGGTAACTAGGGCAGATACGCAGTATTTT.

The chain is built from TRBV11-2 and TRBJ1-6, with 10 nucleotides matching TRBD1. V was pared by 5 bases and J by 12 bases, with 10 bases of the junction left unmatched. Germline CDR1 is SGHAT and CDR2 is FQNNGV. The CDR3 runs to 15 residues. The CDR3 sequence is CASSPSGTGVEPLHF. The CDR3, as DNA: TGTGCCAGCAGCCCTTCAGGGACAGGGGTAGAACCCCTCCACTTT.

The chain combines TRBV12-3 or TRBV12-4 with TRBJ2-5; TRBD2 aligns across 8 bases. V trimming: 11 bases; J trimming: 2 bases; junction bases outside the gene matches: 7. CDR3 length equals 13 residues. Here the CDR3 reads CARALAGQETQYF. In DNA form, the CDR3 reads TGTGCCCGCGCCCTAGCGGGTCAAGAGACCCAGTACTTC.

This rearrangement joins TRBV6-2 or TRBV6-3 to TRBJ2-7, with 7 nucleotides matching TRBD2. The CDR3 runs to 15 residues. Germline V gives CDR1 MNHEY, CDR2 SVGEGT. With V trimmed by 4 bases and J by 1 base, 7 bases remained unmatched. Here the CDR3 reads CASSFRLASSYEQYF. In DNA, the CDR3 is TGTGCCAGCAGTTTCCGACTAGCCAGTTCCTACGAGCAGTACTTC.

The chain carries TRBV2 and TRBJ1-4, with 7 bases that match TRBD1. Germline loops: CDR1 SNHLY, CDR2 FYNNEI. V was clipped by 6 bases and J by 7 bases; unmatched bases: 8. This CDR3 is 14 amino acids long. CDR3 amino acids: CASRATGNREKLFF. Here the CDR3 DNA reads TGTGCCAGCAGAGCGACAGGGAATCGTGAAAAACTGTTTTTT. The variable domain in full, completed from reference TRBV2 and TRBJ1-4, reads EPEVTQTPSHQVTQMGQEVILRCVPISNHLYFYWYRQILGQKVEFLVSFYNNEISEKSEIFDDQFSVERPDGSNFTLKIRSTKLEDSAMYFCASRATGNREKLFFGSGTQLSVL.

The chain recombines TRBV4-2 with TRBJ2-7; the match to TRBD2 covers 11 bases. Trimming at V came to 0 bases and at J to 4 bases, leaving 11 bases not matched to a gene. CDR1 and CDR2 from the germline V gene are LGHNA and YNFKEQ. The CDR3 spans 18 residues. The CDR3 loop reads CASSQESSVSGRGYEQYF. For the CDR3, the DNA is TGTGCCAGCAGCCAAGAATCTTCGGTTAGCGGGAGGGGATACGAGCAGTACTTC.

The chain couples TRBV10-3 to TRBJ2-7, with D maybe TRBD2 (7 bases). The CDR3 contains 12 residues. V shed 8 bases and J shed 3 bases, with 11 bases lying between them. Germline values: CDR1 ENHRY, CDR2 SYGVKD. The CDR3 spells CAISGGYYEQYF. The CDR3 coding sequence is TGTGCCATCTCGGGGGGCTACTACGAGCAGTACTTC.

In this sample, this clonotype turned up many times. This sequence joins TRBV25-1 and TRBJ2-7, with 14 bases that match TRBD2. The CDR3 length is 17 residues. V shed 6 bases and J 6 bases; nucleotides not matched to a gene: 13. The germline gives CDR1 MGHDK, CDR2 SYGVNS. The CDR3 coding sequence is TGTGCCAGCAGGGATACCGTGGGGACTAGCGGGAGTCTCGAGCAGTACTTC. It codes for CASRDTVGTSGSLEQYF.

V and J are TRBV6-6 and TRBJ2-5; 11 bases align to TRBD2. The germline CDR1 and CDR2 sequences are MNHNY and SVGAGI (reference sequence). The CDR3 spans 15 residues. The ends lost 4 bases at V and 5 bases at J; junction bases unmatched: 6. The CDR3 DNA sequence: TGTGCCAGCAGTTTCATGACTAGCGGGGCGGAGACCCAGTACTTC. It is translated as CASSFMTSGAETQYF.

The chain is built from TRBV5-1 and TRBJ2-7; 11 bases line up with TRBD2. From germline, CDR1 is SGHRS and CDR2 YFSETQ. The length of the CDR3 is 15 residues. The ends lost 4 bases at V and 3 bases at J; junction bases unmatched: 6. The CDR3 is CASSVGLADVYEQYF. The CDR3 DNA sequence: TGCGCCAGCAGCGTGGGACTAGCGGATGTCTACGAGCAGTACTTC. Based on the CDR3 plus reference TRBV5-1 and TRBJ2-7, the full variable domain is KAGVTQTPRYLIKTRGQQVTLSCSPISGHRSVSWYQQTPGQGLQFLFEYFSETQRNKGNFPGRFSGRQFSNSRSEMNVSTLELGDSALYLCASSVGLADVYEQYFGPGTRLTVT.

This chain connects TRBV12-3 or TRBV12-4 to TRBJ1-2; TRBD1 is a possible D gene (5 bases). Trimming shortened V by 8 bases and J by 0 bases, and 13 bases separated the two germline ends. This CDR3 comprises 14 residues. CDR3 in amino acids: CASGVAGTNYGYTF. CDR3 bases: TGTGCCAGCGGAGTAGCAGGGACTAACTATGGCTACACCTTC.

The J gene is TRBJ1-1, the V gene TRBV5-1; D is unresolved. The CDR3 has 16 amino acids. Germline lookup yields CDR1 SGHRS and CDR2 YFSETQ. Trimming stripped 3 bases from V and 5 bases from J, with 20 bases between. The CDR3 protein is CASSSTSGSRGTEAFF. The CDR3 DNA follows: TGCGCCAGCAGCTCCACCTCGGGCAGTCGCGGGACTGAAGCTTTCTTT.

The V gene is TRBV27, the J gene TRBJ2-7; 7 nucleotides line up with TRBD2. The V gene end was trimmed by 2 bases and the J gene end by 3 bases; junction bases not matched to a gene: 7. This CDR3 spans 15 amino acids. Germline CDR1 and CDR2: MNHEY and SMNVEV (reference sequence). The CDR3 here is CASSLRWEGRYEQYF. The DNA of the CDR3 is TGTGCCAGCAGTTTAAGGTGGGAGGGCCGCTACGAGCAGTACTTC.

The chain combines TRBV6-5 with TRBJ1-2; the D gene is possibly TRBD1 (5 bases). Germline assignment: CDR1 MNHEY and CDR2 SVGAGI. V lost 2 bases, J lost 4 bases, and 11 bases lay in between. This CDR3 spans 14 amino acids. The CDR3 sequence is CASSYGGVPYGYTF. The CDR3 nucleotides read TGTGCCAGCAGTTACGGGGGAGTACCCTATGGCTACACCTTC.